This passage covers 31 T cell receptor beta chains from one sample sequenced in a study of blood T cell repertoires in COVID-19. The table came from immunoSEQ multiplex PCR; TCRdb's copy has only in-frame clones and leaves some out. The sample contains 250,000 to 350,000 clones, 90% of which appear only once. The sequencing sample was made of PBMCs or T cells enriched from blood (not recorded which). These receptors all stem from a woman younger than 35 with acute COVID-19.

The rearrangement uses TRBV18 and TRBJ1-2, with 10 bases identical to TRBD1. Losses at the gene ends were 5 bases for V and 8 bases for J; bases not matched to a gene: 14. The CDR3 covers 16 residues. Germline assignment: CDR1 KGHSH and CDR2 LQKENI. CDR3 region: CASSNEMGTGASGYTF. The CDR3, as DNA: TGTGCCAGCTCAAATGAAATGGGGACAGGGGCGTCGGGCTACACCTTC. The full variable domain, completed using reference TRBV18 and TRBJ1-2, is NAGVMQNPRHLVRRRGQEARLRCSPMKGHSHVYWYRQLPEEGLKFMVYLQKENIIDESGMPKERFSAEFPKEGPSILRIQQVVRGDSAAYFCASSNEMGTGASGYTFGSGTRLTVV.

V and J are TRBV5-4 and TRBJ2-7, with a tentative D call TRBD2 (6 bases). V lost 4 bases, J lost 7 bases, and 21 bases lay in between. The germline gives CDR1 SGHNT, CDR2 YYREEE (reference sequence). The length of the CDR3 is 15 residues. The CDR3 sequence is CASSLLGGRLEEQYF. CDR3 nucleotide sequence: TGTGCCAGCAGCCTGCTGGGGGGAAGACTGGAGGAGCAGTACTTC.

The chain links TRBV5-6 to TRBJ1-6, with D possibly TRBD1 on 6 matching bases. V was shortened by 3 bases and J by 11 bases, with 15 bases between the two germline ends. The CDR3 is 14 amino acids. Germline values: CDR1 SGHDT, CDR2 YYEEEE. The CDR3 is CASSWGQGRPPLHF. CDR3 nucleotide sequence: TGTGCCAGCAGCTGGGGGCAGGGGAGACCACCCCTCCACTTT.

The rearrangement uses TRBV29-1 and TRBJ1-1, with D tentatively TRBD1 (5 bases). Deletions cut 6 bases from V and 9 bases from J, with 14 bases between. The CDR3 loop spans 11 amino acids. Germline-derived CDR1 and CDR2 are SQVTM and ANQGSEA. The CDR3 coding sequence is TGCAGCGTGCACGGACAAGGACAAGCTTTCTTT. Its translation is CSVHGQGQAFF. Full variable domain (remainder filled in from reference TRBV29-1 and TRBJ1-1): SAVISQKPSRDICQRGTSLTIQCQVDSQVTMMFWYRQQPGQSLTLIATANQGSEATYESGFVIDKFPISRPNLTFSTLTVSNMSPEDSSIYLCSVHGQGQAFFGQGTRLTVV.

This clone has just a few counts. The rearrangement uses TRBV6-5 and TRBJ2-7, with 11 bases identical to TRBD2. Germline CDR1 reads MNHEY; CDR2 reads SVGAGI. V shed 5 bases and J 6 bases; nucleotides not matched to a gene: 9. The CDR3 extends over 15 amino acids. The CDR3 nucleotides are TGTGCCAGCAGTACGTTGACTAGCGGGATTGGCGAGCAGTACTTC. Its protein is CASSTLTSGIGEQYF.

This clone was observed a few times. This chain connects TRBV5-6 to TRBJ1-5; D might be TRBD1 (5 bases). The CDR3 runs 14 residues. The V gene lost 2 bases and the J gene lost 7 bases, with 13 bases spanning the gap. The V gene's germline CDR1 is SGHDT and CDR2 YYEEEE. The CDR3 is CASSFGFREQPQHF. The CDR3 DNA follows: TGTGCCAGCAGCTTTGGTTTCAGGGAACAGCCCCAGCATTTT. Complete variable domain (other parts from reference TRBV5-6 and TRBJ1-5): DAGVTQSPTHLIKTRGQQVTLRCSPKSGHDTVSWYQQALGQGPQFIFQYYEEEERQRGNFPDRFSGHQFPNYSSELNVNALLLGDSALYLCASSFGFREQPQHFGDGTRLSIL.

The CDR3 loop is CASPLTPRTNTGELFF. The DNA of the CDR3 is TGTGCCAGCCCCCTCACCCCCCGCACTAACACCGGGGAGCTGTTTTTT. The V and J genes are TRBV9 and TRBJ2-2; no clear D gene. Germline V gene lookup returns CDR1 SGDLS and CDR2 YYNGEE. The CDR3 covers 16 residues. The V end lost 7 bases, the J end lost 2 bases, and 18 bases lay between the germline ends.

V gene TRBV4-1 combines with J gene TRBJ2-3; possible D gene TRBD1, 6 bases. The germline gives CDR1 MGHRA, CDR2 YSYEKL. The V end was cut by 0 bases, the J end by 2 bases, with 18 bases between. This CDR3 comprises 18 residues. The chain's CDR3 is CASSQEGLGATSTDTQYF. The CDR3 DNA reads as TGCGCCAGCAGCCAAGAGGGCTTGGGGGCGACTTCCACAGATACGCAGTATTTT.

Remarks on this clone: The same CDR3 is also encoded by other DNA sequences in this sample. This chain uses TRBV9 with TRBJ1-5; D might be TRBD1 (6 bases). This CDR3 comprises 14 residues. Between the trimmed V and J ends, which lost 4 bases and 2 bases, there was a span of 10 bases. The V gene's germline CDR1 is SGDLS and CDR2 YYNGEE. CDR3 DNA sequence: TGTGCCAGCAGCCTTTCAGGGGGCAATCAGCCCCAGCATTTT. Residues: CASSLSGGNQPQHF.

The V gene is TRBV12-5, the J gene TRBJ1-1; no firm D call. Deletions cut 5 bases from V and 0 bases from J, with 10 bases between. Germline loops: CDR1 LGHNT, CDR2 FRNRAP. The CDR3 spans 14 residues. For the CDR3, the DNA is TGTGCTAGTGGTGCAGATATCATGAACACTGAAGCTTTCTTT. This translates into CASGADIMNTEAFF.

CDR3 region: CASSYTSGRTEQYF. The DNA of the CDR3 is TGTGCCAGCAGCTACACTAGCGGGAGGACCGAGCAGTACTTC. The V gene is TRBV3-1 (or the pseudogene TRBV3-2), the J gene TRBJ2-7; 12 nucleotides match TRBD2. Germline V gives CDR1 LGHDT, CDR2 YNNKEL (reference sequence). The CDR3 has 14 amino acids. With 5 bases clipped from V and 6 bases from J, the junction kept 5 bases outside the gene matches.

The chain has TRBV6-4 and TRBJ2-5, with TRBD2 matching 7 bases. CDR1 is MRHNA, CDR2 SNTAGT, per germline. CDR3 length: 18 residues. The junction had 15 bases not matched to a gene; V was cut back by 0 bases and J by 5 bases. The CDR3 DNA follows: TGTGCCAGCAGTGACTCGAGACCCCCCCAACGGGAGGAGGAGACCCAGTACTTC. It translates to CASSDSRPPQREEETQYF.

V and J are TRBV5-1 and TRBJ2-2; 10 bases are shared with TRBD1. CDR1 is SGHRS and CDR2 is YFSETQ in the germline V gene. With 4 bases clipped from V and 7 bases from J, the junction kept 7 bases outside the gene matches. The CDR3 totals 15 residues. In DNA form, the CDR3 reads TGCGCCAGCAGCCCCTCGACAGGGGGCATCGGGGAGCTGTTTTTT. Amino acid sequence: CASSPSTGGIGELFF.

The V call is TRBV30, the J call TRBJ1-3, with 8 bases fitting TRBD1. Germline V gene lookup returns CDR1 GTSNPN and CDR2 SVGIG (reference sequence). V was pared by 5 bases and J by 3 bases, with 3 bases of the junction left unmatched. The CDR3 length is 13 residues. This CDR3 reads CAWGQGGGNTIYF. The CDR3 nucleotides are TGTGCCTGGGGACAGGGTGGTGGAAACACCATATATTTT.

This sequence joins TRBV9 and TRBJ1-5; no definite D call. Germline V gene data show CDR1 as SGDLS and CDR2 as YYNGEE. The CDR3 is 14 amino acids. Trimming took off 6 bases at V and 7 bases at J, with 17 bases between the two ends. CDR3 nucleotides: TGTGCCAGCAATGCCGGCGGGGTCGGACAGCCCCAGCATTTT. Translation gives CASNAGGVGQPQHF.

For this clone: This CDR3 is also generated by other DNA sequences in the sample. The gene calls are TRBV9 and TRBJ2-7; 7 bases map to TRBD2. The CDR3 spans 14 residues. Looked up from germline, CDR1 is SGDLS and CDR2 is YYNGEE. J was trimmed by 0 bases and V by 2 bases; bases with no gene match: 2. CDR3 residues: CASSVGGLSYEQYF. The CDR3, as DNA: TGTGCCAGCAGCGTGGGAGGGCTCTCCTACGAGCAGTACTTC.

The count of this clone is one. The chain links TRBV30 to TRBJ2-5; 9 bases fit TRBD2. The germline V gene has CDR1 GTSNPN and CDR2 SVGIG (reference sequence). The CDR3 loop spans 14 amino acids. After removal of 1 base from V and 7 bases from J, the junction contained 7 bases not matched to a gene. The CDR3 DNA sequence: TGTGCCTGGAGTGATCTAGCGGGACTGGGGACCCAGTACTTC. Its protein product is CAWSDLAGLGTQYF.

This clone has more than one count but fewer than ten. The V call is TRBV5-1, the J call TRBJ2-7; TRBD1 is a possible D gene (6 bases). V gave up 3 bases and J gave up 3 bases, with 13 bases separating them. Germline V gene lookup returns CDR1 SGHRS and CDR2 YFSETQ. The CDR3 length is 14 residues. The CDR3 here is CASSSGVYNYEQYF. The CDR3 nucleotides read TGCGCCAGCAGCTCAGGGGTCTACAACTACGAGCAGTACTTC.

The rearrangement joins TRBV19 to TRBJ1-1; unclear D gene. V was cut by 1 base and J by 5 bases, with 11 bases left in between. The CDR3 has 14 residues. CDR1 is LNHDA, CDR2 SQIVND, per germline (reference sequence). CDR3 DNA sequence: TGTGCCAGTAGTATAGCGGGTAGGCGGACTGAAGCTTTCTTT. This translates into CASSIAGRRTEAFF.

CDR3 DNA sequence: TGTGCCAGCGCTTTAGGGGGAGAGGGCAATCAGCCCCAGCATTTT. Protein: CASALGGEGNQPQHF. This chain joins TRBV28 and TRBJ1-5; a weak D match, TRBD1 (6 bases). The V and J ends lost 8 bases and 2 bases respectively, with 16 bases between them. The CDR3 is 15 amino acids. Germline lookup yields CDR1 MDHEN and CDR2 SYDVKM.

This clone has only one observation. The chain combines TRBV20-1 with TRBJ1-2, with a tentative D call TRBD1 (6 bases). Germline loops: CDR1 DFQATT, CDR2 SNEGSKA (reference sequence). Between the trimmed V and J ends, which lost 3 bases and 7 bases, there was a span of 12 bases. The length of the CDR3 is 12 residues. CDR3 in amino acids: CSASAPGVGYTF. CDR3 nucleotide sequence: TGCAGTGCTAGTGCCCCAGGGGTTGGCTACACCTTC.

This sequence joins TRBV6-5 and TRBJ1-1, with 9 positions matching TRBD1. With 6 bases clipped from V and 5 bases from J, the junction kept 4 bases outside the gene matches. The CDR3 has 13 residues. Germline V gives CDR1 MNHEY, CDR2 SVGAGI. The CDR3 coding sequence is TGTGCCAGCAGGGACAGGGGCTGGACTGAAGCTTTCTTT. It encodes CASRDRGWTEAFF.

The chain is built from TRBV28 and TRBJ2-1; the match to TRBD1 covers 10 bases. V shed 6 bases, J shed 5 bases, and the junction held 7 bases outside the gene matches. This CDR3 is 15 amino acids long. In germline, CDR1 is MDHEN, CDR2 SYDVKM. The CDR3 sequence: CASRPLGTGDNEQFF. CDR3 in DNA: TGTGCCAGCAGACCCCTTGGGACAGGGGACAATGAGCAGTTCTTC. The variable domain in full, with the rest retrieved from reference TRBV28 and TRBJ2-1, is DVKVTQSSRYLVKRTGEKVFLECVQDMDHENMFWYRQDPGLGLRLIYFSYDVKMKEKGDIPEGYSVSREKKERFSLILESASTNQTSMYLCASRPLGTGDNEQFFGPGTRLTVL.

In DNA form, the CDR3 reads TGTGCCAGCAGCTTAGCGTCTGTGCGCGAGCAGTTCTTC. Amino acids: CASSLASVREQFF. V and J are TRBV11-1 and TRBJ2-1; D gene unclear. The CDR3 runs to 13 residues. Germline V CDR1 and CDR2: SGHAT, FQDESV (reference sequence). Deletions cut 0 bases from V and 10 bases from J, with 10 bases between.

The chain uses TRBV7-9 and TRBJ2-1, with D hard to call. Germline CDR1 is SEHNR and CDR2 is FQNEAQ (reference sequence). V was trimmed by 2 bases and J by 0 bases, leaving 8 bases between them. The length of the CDR3 is 15 residues. CDR3 protein: CASSLPGSSYNEQFF. The CDR3 DNA reads as TGTGCCAGCAGCTTACCGGGTAGCTCCTACAATGAGCAGTTCTTC.

This chain connects TRBV18 to TRBJ2-1, with a tentative D call TRBD1 (5 bases). The CDR3 runs to 15 residues. V was clipped by 3 bases and J by 5 bases, with 14 bases between them. The germline gives CDR1 KGHSH, CDR2 LQKENI. CDR3: CASSPSGKEDNEQFF. The DNA of the CDR3 is TGTGCCAGCTCACCCTCAGGGAAAGAGGACAATGAGCAGTTCTTC.

The V and J genes are TRBV3-1 (or the pseudogene TRBV3-2) and TRBJ2-1, with 12 nucleotides matching TRBD2. Germline CDR1 reads LGHDT; CDR2 reads YNNKEL (reference sequence). The CDR3 runs 14 residues. With V trimmed by 8 bases and J by 3 bases, 2 bases remained unmatched. Here the CDR3 DNA reads TGTGCCAGCCAGACTAGCGGGAGCTACAATGAGCAGTTCTTC. Amino acid sequence: CASQTSGSYNEQFF.

The J gene is TRBJ1-5, the V gene TRBV28; 9 bases agree with TRBD1. This CDR3 spans 13 amino acids. Trimming cost V 4 bases and J 5 bases; bases outside gene matches: 0. The germline CDR1 and CDR2 sequences are MDHEN and SYDVKM. This chain's CDR3 is CASSWTGDQPQHF. CDR3 in DNA: TGTGCCAGCAGTTGGACAGGGGATCAGCCCCAGCATTTT.

The chain is built from TRBV11-3 and TRBJ2-2; the match to TRBD2 covers 14 bases. The CDR3 is 18 amino acids. Losses at the gene ends were 5 bases for V and 6 bases for J; bases not matched to a gene: 11. Germline lookup yields CDR1 SGHNT and CDR2 YENEEA. This CDR3 is CASSLPPGLAGVAGELFF. CDR3 sequence (DNA): TGTGCCAGCAGCCTCCCCCCGGGACTAGCGGGAGTGGCCGGGGAGCTGTTTTTT.

This clone was observed once. CDR3 in DNA: TGTGCCAGCAGTCAAGCTACTAGCGGGAGGACAGATACGCAGTATTTT. Its translation is CASSQATSGRTDTQYF. The rearrangement uses TRBV28 and TRBJ2-3; 12 bases line up with TRBD2. The CDR3 consists of 16 residues. Germline V CDR1 and CDR2: MDHEN, SYDVKM. The V segment lost 5 bases and the J segment 3 bases; nucleotides outside the gene matches: 6.

The chain employs TRBV5-8 and TRBJ2-3, with D possibly being TRBD2 (6 bases). The CDR3 runs to 12 residues. V lost 4 bases, J lost 5 bases, and 8 bases lay in between. Germline V CDR1 and CDR2: SGHTS, YDEGEE. The chain's CDR3 is CASSQTRDTQYF. Written as DNA, the CDR3 is TGTGCCAGCAGCCAGACTAGAGATACGCAGTATTTT.